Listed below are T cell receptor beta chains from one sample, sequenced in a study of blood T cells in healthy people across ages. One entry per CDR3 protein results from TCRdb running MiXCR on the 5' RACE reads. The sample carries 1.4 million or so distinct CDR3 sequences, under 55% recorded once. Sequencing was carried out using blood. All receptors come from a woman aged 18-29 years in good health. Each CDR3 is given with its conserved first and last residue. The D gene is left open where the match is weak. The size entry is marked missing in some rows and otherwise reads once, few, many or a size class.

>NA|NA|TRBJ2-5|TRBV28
TGTGCCAGCAGTAAACAGGGAAAGCCTTACGGGCAGTACTTC
CASSKQGKPYGQYF
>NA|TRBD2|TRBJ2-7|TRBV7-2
TGTGCCAGCAGCCTTCGGGGGGTCGGTGGGCAGTACTTC
CASSLRGVGGQYF
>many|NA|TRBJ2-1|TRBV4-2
TGTGCCAGCAGCCAAGGCGGAGCACTTGGGGAAGGTGAGCAGTTCTTC
CASSQGGALGEGEQFF
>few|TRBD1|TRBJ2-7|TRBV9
TGTGCCAGCAGCCCGGGACAGGGAATGCCCTACGAGCAGTACTTC
CASSPGQGMPYEQYF
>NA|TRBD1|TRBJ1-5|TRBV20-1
TGCAGTGCTAGAGATCAGAGGACAGGGGGCAATCAGCCCCAGCATTTT
CSARDQRTGGNQPQHF
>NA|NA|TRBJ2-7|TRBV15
TGTGCCACCAGCAGAGATCAATTCTACGAGCAGTACTTC
CATSRDQFYEQYF
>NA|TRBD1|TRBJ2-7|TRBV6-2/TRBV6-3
TGTGCCAGCCTGAGACAGGGGCTTCACACCTACGAGCAGTACTTC
CASLRQGLHTYEQYF
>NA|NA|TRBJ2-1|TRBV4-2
TGTGCCAGCAGCCCCGAAGGGACCTCCTACAATGAGCAGTTCTTC
CASSPEGTSYNEQFF
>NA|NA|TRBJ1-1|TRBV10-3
TGTGCCATAACCGGGACGGTGAACACTGAAGCTTTCTTT
CAITGTVNTEAFF
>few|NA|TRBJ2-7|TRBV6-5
TGTGCCAGCAGTTACGCCATAGGTTCTTACGAGCAGTACTTC
CASSYAIGSYEQYF
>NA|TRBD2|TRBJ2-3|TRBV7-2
TGTAGCGGACTAGCGGGAGGTTCTAGCACAGATACGCAGTATTTT
CSGLAGGSSTDTQYF
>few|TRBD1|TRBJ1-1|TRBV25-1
TGTGCCAGCAGTGAGGACAGGGGCATGAACACTGAAGCTTTCTTT
CASSEDRGMNTEAFF
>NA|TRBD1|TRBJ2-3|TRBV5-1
TGCGCCAGCCAACTTACAGGGGTTGGTGGATTGGACACGCAGTATTTT
CASQLTGVGGLDTQYF
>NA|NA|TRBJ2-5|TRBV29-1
TGCAGCGTTGTAAGGGGTGCTCCGACCGGGCGAGAGACCCAGTACTTC
CSVVRGAPTGRETQYF
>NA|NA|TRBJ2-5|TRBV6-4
TGTGCCAGCAGTTTCCCTTCACAGGCGGCCCAAGAGACCCAGTACTTC
CASSFPSQAAQETQYF
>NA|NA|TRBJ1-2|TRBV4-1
TGCGCCAGCAGCCAAGAAGAGGGAAAGGGGGGCTACACCTTC
CASSQEEGKGGYTF
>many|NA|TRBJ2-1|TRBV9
TGTGCCAGCAGCGTAGACTACTCCTACAATGAGCAGTTCTTC
CASSVDYSYNEQFF
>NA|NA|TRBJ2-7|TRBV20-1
TGCAGCACTAACACAGATCCGGACGAGCAGTACTTC
CSTNTDPDEQYF
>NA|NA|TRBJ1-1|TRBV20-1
TGCAGTGCTAGGTCACCCCTTTACACTGAAGCTTTCTTT
CSARSPLYTEAFF
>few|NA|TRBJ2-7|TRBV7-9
TGTGCCAGCAGCCACAAATGGGGGGATTCCTACGAGCAGTACTTC
CASSHKWGDSYEQYF
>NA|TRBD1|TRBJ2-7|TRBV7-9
TGTGCCAGCAACTGGTCCGACAGGGGAGACTACGAGCAGTACTTC
CASNWSDRGDYEQYF
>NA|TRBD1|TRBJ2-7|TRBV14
TGTGCCAGCAGCCAAGCACACGGGACAGGCAACTACGAGCAGTACTTC
CASSQAHGTGNYEQYF
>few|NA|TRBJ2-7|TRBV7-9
TGTGCCAGCAGCGCCGACAGACACGAGCAGTACTTC
CASSADRHEQYF
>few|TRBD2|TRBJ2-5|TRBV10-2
TGCGCCAGCTCGGTAGCGGGGGTGTACCAAGAGACCCAGTACTTC
CASSVAGVYQETQYF
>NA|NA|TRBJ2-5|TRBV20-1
TGCAGTGCTCTTTCGGATGCAGGGTTCAAGCGGTACTTC
CSALSDAGFKRYF
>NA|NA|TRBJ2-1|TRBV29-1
TGCAGCGTTGAGGACCAGATATATTCGTATGAGCAGTTCTTC
CSVEDQIYSYEQFF
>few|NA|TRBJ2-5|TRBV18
TGTGCCAGCAGTCCCTTAGCGGTTCAAGAGACCCAGTACTTC
CASSPLAVQETQYF
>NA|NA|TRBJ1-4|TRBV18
TGTGCCAGCTCCCCAACTCACGCAACTAATGAAAAACTGTTTTTT
CASSPTHATNEKLFF
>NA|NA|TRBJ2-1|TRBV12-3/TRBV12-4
TGTGCCAGCAGTTTTGGGGTCGGGGGAGCTAACAATGAGCAGTTCTTC
CASSFGVGGANNEQFF
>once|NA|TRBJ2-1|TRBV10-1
TGCGCCAGCAGTGGGCGATGGAGAGATGAGCAGTTCTTC
CASSGRWRDEQFF
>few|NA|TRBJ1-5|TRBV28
TGTGCCAGCAGTTTAGAGGTTCAGGCTCAGCCCCAGCATTTT
CASSLEVQAQPQHF
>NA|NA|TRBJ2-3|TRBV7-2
TGTGCCAGCAGCCTCTCTTTGCGGGATGTAAATACGCAGTATTTT
CASSLSLRDVNTQYF
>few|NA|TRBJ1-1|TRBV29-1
TGCAGCGGGAAGGAGGACAGCTACACTGAAGCTTTCTTT
CSGKEDSYTEAFF
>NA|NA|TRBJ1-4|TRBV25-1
TGTGCCAGCAGTGAATATTGGCCCGAAAAACTGTTTTTT
CASSEYWPEKLFF
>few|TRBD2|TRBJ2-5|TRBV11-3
TGTGCCAGCAGCTTGTCCTCTAGCGGGGGCCAAGAGACCCAGTACTTC
CASSLSSSGGQETQYF
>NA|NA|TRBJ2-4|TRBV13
TGTGCCAGCAGCTCCTCCGAGCTACTTCAGTACTTC
CASSSSELLQYF
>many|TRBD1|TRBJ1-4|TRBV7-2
TGTGCCAGCAGCCCAAGACAGGGTGTATTAACTAATGAAAAACTGTTTTTT
CASSPRQGVLTNEKLFF
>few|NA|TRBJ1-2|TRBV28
TGTGCCAGCAGTTTTACAGGCCGGGTACAATATGGCTACACCTTC
CASSFTGRVQYGYTF
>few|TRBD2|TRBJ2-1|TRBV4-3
TGCGCCAGCAGCCAAACGGGAGGCCTACATTACAATGAGCAGTTCTTC
CASSQTGGLHYNEQFF
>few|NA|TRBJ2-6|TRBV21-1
TGTGCCAGCAGCACGGACAGGGCGTGCTCTGGGGCCAACGTCCCGACTTTC
CASSTDRACSGANVPTF
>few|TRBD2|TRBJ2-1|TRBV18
TGTGCCAGCTCACCAGCATGGACTAGAATCAATGAGCAGTTCTTC
CASSPAWTRINEQFF